The clone carrying this T cell receptor (beta chain) was seen once. Its antigen is still unknown. As the sequencing template, cDNA was produced by extracting RNA and reverse transcribing it. Method: immunoSEQ multiplex PCR; TCRdb's copy keeps in-frame clones and lacks some. This table has around 190,000 clones, about 56% appearing once. The germline V gene has CDR1 SGHAT and CDR2 FQNNGV. V was clipped by 5 bases and J by 2 bases; unmatched bases: 6. The CDR3 is made up of 15 amino acids. This entry belongs to a study of CD8+ T cells in alopecia areata. Investigators sorted PBMCs to obtain both CD4+ and CD8+ T cells. The study, taken as a whole, reports: Across lesional scalp, and particularly alopecia totalis/universalis, clonality surpassed that of normal scalp. Sequencing of scalp samples also includes resident alphabeta T cells from normal skin.

The chain joins TRBV11-2 to TRBJ2-3; 8 nucleotides agree with TRBD1. The sequence was obtained from a human donor in good health. Sequenced input: CD8+ T cells sorted from blood. CDR3 nucleotides: TGTGCCAGCAGCCTAGGGACAGGCTACACAGATACGCAGTATTTT. Translating gives CASSLGTGYTDTQYF.